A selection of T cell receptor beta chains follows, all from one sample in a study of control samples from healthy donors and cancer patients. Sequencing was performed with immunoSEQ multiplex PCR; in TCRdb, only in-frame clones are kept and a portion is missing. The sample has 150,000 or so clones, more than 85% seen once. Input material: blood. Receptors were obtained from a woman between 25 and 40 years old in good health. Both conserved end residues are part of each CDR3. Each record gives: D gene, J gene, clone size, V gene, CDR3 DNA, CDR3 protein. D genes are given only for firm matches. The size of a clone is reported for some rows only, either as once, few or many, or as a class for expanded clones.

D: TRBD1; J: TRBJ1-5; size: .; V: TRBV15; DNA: TGTGCCACCAGCAGAGATTGGAAGGGGACAGGGGAGAAGGGCAATCAGCCCCAGCATTTT; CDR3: CATSRDWKGTGEKGNQPQHF
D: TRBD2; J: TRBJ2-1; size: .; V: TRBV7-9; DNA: TGTGCCAGCAGCTTACTAGCGGGAGGCGGTAATGAGCAGTTCTTC; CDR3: CASSLLAGGGNEQFF
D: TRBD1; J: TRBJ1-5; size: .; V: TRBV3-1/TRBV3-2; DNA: TGTGCCAGCAGCCACGACAGGGGAGGACAGCCCCAGCATTTT; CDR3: CASSHDRGGQPQHF
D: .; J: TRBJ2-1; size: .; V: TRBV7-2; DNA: TGTGCTTCGGGGTCCAATGAGCAGTTCTTC; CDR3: CASGSNEQFF
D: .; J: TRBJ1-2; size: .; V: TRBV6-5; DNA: TGTGCCAGCAGTTACTCGTCCGGGCGCCGAGGCTACACCTTC; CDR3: CASSYSSGRRGYTF
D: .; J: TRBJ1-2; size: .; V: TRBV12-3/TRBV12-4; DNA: TGTGCCAGTCGGACGGATGATTTATATGGCTACACCTTC; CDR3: CASRTDDLYGYTF
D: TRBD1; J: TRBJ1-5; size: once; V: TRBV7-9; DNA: TGTGCCAGCGCCACAGGGGTCCGCAATCAGCCCCAGCATTTT; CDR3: CASATGVRNQPQHF
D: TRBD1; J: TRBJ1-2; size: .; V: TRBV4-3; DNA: TGCGCCAGCAGCGCTCTCCGGGACAGCCCCTATGGCTACACCTTC; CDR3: CASSALRDSPYGYTF
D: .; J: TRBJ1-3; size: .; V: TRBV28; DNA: TGTGCCAGCAGTCCCTCTACAGGTTCGGGAAACACCATATATTTT; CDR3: CASSPSTGSGNTIYF
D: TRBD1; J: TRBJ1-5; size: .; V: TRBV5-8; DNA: TGTGCCAGCAGCTTGGGGACAGGGGGCGCGAGGAATCAGCCCCAGCATTTT; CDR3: CASSLGTGGARNQPQHF
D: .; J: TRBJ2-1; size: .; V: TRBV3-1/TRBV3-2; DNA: TGTGCCAGCAGCCAAGTCGACAGCAATGAGCAGTTCTTC; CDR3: CASSQVDSNEQFF
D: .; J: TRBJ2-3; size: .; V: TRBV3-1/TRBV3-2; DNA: TGTGCCAGCAGCCGCACAGGGTTGGGCACAGATACGCAGTATTTT; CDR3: CASSRTGLGTDTQYF
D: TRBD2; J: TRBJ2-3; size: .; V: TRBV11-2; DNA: TGTGCCAGCAGCCTCGGACTAGCGAGCACAGATACGCAGTATTTT; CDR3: CASSLGLASTDTQYF
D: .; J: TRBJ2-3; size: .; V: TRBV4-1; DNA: TGCGCCAGCAGCCAAGGAGTGGCTCAGCTGGGCACAGATACGCAGTATTTT; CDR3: CASSQGVAQLGTDTQYF
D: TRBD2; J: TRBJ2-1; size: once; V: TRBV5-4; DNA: TGTGCCAGCAGCCTAAGCGGGAGTAGGAACAATGAGCAGTTCTTC; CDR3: CASSLSGSRNNEQFF
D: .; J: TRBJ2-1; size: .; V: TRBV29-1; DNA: TGCAGCGTTGGGACAGCTCAACCTGAGCAGTTCTTC; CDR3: CSVGTAQPEQFF
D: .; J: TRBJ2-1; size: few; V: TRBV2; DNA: TGTGCCAGCAGTGGAGCCTCCAGCTCCTACAATGAGCAGTTCTTC; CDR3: CASSGASSSYNEQFF
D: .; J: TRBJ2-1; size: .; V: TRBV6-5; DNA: TGTGCCAGCAGTTACTCGGGGACTTCTTCCTACAATGAGCAGTTCTTC; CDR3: CASSYSGTSSYNEQFF
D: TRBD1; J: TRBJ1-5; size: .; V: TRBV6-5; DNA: TGTGCCGGGTTGGACAGGCTCAATCAGCCCCAGCATTTT; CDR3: CAGLDRLNQPQHF
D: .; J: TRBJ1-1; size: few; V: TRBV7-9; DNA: TGTGCCAGCAGCTTAGACAACAGGGTTGCTTTCTTT; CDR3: CASSLDNRVAFF